This TCR beta chain was recorded in a study of shared clonotypes between healthy human individuals. The data were produced by immunoSEQ multiplex PCR, yet TCRdb's version contains in-frame clones alone and is incomplete. The repertoire holds more than 900,000 clones, with 75% to 85% as singletons. The CDR3 totals 15 residues. The V gene's germline CDR1 is MDHEN and CDR2 SYDVKM. V shed 8 bases and J 6 bases; nucleotides not matched to a gene: 12. About this clone itself: Antigen: not known.

Overall study results and limits: A handful of donors had roughly 5.2% of their naive CD4 clonotypes in common.

The clonotype comes from a man younger than 35 in good health. Some clones in this sample may be carry-over from other donors' samples. Specimen: memory CD4+ T cells from PBMCs. Subset defined: CD45RA-negative fraction. The gene calls are TRBV28 and TRBJ2-5; 10 bases map to TRBD1. CDR3 sequence (DNA): TGTGCCAGCCGGGACAGGGGACGGGAAGAGAAGACCCAGTACTTC. This codes for CASRDRGREEKTQYF.